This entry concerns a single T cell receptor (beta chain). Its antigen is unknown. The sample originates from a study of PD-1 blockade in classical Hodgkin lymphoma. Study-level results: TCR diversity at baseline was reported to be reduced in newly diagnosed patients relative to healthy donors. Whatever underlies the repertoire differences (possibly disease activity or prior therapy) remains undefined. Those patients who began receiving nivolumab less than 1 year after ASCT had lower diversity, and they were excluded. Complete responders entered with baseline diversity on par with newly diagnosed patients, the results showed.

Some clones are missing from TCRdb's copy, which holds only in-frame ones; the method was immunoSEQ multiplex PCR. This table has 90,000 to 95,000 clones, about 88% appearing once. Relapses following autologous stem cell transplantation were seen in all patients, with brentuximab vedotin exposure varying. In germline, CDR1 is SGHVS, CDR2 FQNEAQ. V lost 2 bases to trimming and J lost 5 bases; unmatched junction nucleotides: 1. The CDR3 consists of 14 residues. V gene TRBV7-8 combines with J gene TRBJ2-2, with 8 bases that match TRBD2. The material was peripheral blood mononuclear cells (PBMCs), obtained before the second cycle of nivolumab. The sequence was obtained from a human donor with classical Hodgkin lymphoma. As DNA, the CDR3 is TGTGCCAGCAGCTTAAGCGGGGGTACCGGGGAGCTGTTTTTT. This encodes CASSLSGGTGELFF. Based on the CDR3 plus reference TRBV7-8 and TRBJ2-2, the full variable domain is GAGVSQSPRYKVAKRGQDVALRCDPISGHVSLFWYQQALGQGPEFLTYFQNEAQLDKSGLPSDRFFAERPEGSVSTLKIQRTQQEDSAVYLCASSLSGGTGELFFGEGSRLTVL.